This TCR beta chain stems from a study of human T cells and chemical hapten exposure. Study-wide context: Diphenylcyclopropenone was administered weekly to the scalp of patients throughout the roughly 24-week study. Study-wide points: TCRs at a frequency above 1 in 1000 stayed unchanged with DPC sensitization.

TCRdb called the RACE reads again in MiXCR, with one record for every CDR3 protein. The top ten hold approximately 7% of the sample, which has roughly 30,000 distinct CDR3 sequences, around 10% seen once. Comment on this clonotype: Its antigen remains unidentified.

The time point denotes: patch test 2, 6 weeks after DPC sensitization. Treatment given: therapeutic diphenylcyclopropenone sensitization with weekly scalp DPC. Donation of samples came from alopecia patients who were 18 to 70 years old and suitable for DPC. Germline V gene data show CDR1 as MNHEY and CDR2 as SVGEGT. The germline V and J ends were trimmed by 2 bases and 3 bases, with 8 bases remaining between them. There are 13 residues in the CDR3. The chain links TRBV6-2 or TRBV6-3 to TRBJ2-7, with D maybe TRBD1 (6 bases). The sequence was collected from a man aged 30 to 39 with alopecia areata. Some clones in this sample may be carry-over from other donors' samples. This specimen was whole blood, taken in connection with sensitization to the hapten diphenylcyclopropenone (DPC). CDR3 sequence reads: CASSYPDSYEQYF. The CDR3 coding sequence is TGTGCCAGCAGTTACCCGGACAGCTACGAGCAGTACTTC.